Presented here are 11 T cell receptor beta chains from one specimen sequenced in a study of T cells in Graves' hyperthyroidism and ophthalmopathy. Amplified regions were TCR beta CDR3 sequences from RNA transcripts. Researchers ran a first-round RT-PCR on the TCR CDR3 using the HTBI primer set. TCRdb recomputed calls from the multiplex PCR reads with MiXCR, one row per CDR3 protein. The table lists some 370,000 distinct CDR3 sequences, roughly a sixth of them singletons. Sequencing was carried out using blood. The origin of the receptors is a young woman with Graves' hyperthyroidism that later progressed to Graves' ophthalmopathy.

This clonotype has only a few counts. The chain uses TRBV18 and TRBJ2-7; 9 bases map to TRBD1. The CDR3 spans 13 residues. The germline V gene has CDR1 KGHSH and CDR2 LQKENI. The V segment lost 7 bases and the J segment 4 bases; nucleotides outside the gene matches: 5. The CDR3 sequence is CASLPGQGYEQYF. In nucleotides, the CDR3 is TGTGCCAGCTTACCCGGACAGGGGTACGAGCAGTACTTC.

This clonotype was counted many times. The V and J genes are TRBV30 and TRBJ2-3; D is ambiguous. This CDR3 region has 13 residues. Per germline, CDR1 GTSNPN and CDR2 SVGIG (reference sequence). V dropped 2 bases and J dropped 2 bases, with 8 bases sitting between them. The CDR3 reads CAWSRVATDTQYF. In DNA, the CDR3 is TGTGCCTGGAGTCGGGTAGCCACAGATACGCAGTATTTT.

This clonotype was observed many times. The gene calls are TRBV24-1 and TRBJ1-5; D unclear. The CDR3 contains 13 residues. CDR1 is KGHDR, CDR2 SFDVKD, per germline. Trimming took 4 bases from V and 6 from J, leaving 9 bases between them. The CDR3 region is CATSDTVGQPQHF. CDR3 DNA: TGTGCCACCAGTGACACTGTAGGTCAGCCCCAGCATTTT.

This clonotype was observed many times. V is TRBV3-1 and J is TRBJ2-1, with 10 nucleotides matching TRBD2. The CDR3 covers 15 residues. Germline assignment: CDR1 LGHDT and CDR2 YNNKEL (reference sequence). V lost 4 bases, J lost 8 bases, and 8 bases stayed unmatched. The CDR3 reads CASSLPSGSSDEQFF. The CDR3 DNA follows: TGTGCCAGCAGCCTACCTAGCGGGAGTTCCGATGAGCAGTTCTTC.

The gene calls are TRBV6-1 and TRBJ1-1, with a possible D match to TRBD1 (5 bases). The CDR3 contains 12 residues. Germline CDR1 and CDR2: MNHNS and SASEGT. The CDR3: CASLGGNTEAFF. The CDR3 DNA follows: TGTGCTAGCCTCGGGGGGAACACTGAAGCTTTCTTT.

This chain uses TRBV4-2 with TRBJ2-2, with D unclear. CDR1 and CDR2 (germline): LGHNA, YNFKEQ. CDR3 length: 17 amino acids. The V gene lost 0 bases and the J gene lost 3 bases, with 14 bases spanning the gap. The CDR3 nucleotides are TGTGCCAGCAGCCAAGATTTGGTTGGAGTATACACCGGGGAGCTGTTTTTT. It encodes CASSQDLVGVYTGELFF.

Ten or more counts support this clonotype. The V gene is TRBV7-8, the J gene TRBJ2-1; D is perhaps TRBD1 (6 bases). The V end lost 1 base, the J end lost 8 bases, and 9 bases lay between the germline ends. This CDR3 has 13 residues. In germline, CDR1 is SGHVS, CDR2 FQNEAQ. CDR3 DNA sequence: TGTGCCAGCAGCTTAGAGTGGGGGCATGAGCAGTTCTTC. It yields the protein CASSLEWGHEQFF.

CDR3 in amino acids: CSARGDSHYQETQYF. The CDR3 DNA sequence: TGCAGTGCTAGGGGGGACAGCCACTACCAAGAGACCCAGTACTTC. V usage is TRBV20-1 and J usage is TRBJ2-5; 7 bases match TRBD1. Germline CDR1 and CDR2: DFQATT and SNEGSKA (reference sequence). The V gene end was trimmed by 3 bases and the J gene end by 0 bases; junction bases not matched to a gene: 7. This CDR3 has 15 amino acids.

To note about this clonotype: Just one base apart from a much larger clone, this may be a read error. In DNA form, the CDR3 reads TGTGCCACCAGTGAGTCAGGGACAAACTATGGCTACACCTTC. Protein: CATSESGTNYGYTF. This chain links TRBV10-3 with TRBJ1-2; a weak D match, TRBD1 (6 bases). CDR3 length: 14 amino acids. The germline V gene has CDR1 ENHRY and CDR2 SYGVKD.

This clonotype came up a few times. CDR3: CASSGQWDEQFF. CDR3 sequence (DNA): TGTGCCAGCAGCGGACAGTGGGATGAGCAGTTCTTC. This chain connects TRBV6-1 to TRBJ2-1, with D tentatively TRBD1 (6 bases). Trimming left V 6 bases short and J 8 bases short, with 11 bases between. The CDR3 spans 12 residues. From germline, CDR1 is MNHNS and CDR2 SASEGT.

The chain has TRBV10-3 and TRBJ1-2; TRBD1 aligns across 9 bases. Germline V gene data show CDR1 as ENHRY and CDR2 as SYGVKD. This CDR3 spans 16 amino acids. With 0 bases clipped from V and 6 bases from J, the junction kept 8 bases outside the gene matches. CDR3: CAISESKGTGKDGYTF. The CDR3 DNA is TGTGCCATCAGTGAGTCGAAAGGGACAGGGAAGGATGGCTACACCTTC.